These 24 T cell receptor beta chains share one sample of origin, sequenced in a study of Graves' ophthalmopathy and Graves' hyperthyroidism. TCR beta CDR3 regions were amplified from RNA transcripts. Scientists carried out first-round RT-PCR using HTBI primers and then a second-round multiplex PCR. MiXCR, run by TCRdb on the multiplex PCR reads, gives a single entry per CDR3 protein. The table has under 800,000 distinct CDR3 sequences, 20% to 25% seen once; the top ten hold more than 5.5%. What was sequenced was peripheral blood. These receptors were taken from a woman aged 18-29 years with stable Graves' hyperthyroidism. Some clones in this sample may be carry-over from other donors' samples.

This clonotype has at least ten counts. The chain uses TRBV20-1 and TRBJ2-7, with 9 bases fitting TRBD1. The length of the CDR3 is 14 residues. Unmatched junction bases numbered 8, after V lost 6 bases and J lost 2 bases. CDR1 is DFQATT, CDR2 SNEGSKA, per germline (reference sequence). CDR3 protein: CSADTGTGPYEQYF. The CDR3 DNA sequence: TGCAGTGCGGATACCGGGACAGGGCCCTACGAGCAGTACTTC.

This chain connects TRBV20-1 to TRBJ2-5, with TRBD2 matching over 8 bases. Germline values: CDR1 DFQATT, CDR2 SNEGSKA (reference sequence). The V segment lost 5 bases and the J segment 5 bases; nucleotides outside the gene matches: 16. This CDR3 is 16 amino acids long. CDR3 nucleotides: TGCAGTGCTGAAGGCCGGGGGGGCCGCTCCCGGGAGACCCAGTACTTC. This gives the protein CSAEGRGGRSRETQYF.

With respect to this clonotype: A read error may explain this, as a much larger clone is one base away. The CDR3 DNA reads TGTGCCAGCAGCCCGGCGACCGAGCAGTACGTC. This codes for CASSPATEQYV. This chain uses TRBV6-2 or TRBV6-3 with TRBJ2-7; D remains ambiguous. CDR3 size: 11 residues. The V and J ends lost 6 bases and 6 bases respectively, with 9 bases between them. Germline V gene sequence: CDR1 MNHEY, CDR2 SVGEGT.

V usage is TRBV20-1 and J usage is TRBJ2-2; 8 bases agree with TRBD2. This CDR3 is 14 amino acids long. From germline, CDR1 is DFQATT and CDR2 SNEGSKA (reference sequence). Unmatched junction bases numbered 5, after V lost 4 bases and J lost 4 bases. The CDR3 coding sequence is TGCAGTGCTAATTGGCTAGCGGGCACCGGGGAGCTGTTTTTT. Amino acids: CSANWLAGTGELFF.

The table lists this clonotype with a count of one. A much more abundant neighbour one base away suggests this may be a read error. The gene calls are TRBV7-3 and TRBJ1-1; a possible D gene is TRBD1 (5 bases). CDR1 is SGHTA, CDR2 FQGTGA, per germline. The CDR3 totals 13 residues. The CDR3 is CASSLDGGREACF. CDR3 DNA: TGTGCCAGCAGCTTAGACGGGGGTAGGGAAGCTTGCTTT.

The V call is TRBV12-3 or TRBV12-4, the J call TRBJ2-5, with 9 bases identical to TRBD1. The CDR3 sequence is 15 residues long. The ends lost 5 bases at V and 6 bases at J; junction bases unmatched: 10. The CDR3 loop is CASSPALGQGKTQYF. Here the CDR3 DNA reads TGTGCCAGCAGTCCCGCCTTAGGACAGGGGAAGACCCAGTACTTC.

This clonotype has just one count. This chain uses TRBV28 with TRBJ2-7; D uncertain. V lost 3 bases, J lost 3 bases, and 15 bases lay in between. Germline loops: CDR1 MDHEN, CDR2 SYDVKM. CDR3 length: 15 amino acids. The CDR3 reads CASSFHRRQGYEQYF. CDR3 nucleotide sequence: TGTGCCAGCAGTTTTCATCGGCGCCAAGGCTACGAGCAGTACTTC.

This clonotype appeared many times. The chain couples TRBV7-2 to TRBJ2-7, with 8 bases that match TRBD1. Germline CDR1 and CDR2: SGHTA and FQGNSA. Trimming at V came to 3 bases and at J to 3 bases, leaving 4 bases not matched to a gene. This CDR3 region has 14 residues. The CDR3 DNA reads TGTGCCAGCAGCTTGCAGGGGGCTGTCTACGAGCAGTACTTC. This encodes CASSLQGAVYEQYF.

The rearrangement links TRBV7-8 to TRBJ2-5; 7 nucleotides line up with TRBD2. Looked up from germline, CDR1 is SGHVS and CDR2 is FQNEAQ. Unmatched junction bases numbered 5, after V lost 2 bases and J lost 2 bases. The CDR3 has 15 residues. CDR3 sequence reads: CASSLRAGLQETQYF. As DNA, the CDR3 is TGTGCCAGCAGCTTAAGAGCGGGACTACAAGAGACCCAGTACTTC.

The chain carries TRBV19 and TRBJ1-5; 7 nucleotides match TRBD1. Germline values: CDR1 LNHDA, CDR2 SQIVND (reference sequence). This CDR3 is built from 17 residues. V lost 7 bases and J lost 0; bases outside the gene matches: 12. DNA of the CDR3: TGTGCCAGTACGTCCACCGGGACAGCTTATAGCAATCAGCCCCAGCATTTT. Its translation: CASTSTGTAYSNQPQHF.

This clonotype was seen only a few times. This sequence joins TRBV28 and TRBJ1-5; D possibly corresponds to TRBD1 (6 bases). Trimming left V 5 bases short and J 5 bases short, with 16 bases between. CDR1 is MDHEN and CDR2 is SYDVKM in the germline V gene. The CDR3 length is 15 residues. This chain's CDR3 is CASSPPGGADQPQHF. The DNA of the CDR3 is TGTGCCAGCAGTCCCCCGGGGGGGGCTGATCAGCCCCAGCATTTT.

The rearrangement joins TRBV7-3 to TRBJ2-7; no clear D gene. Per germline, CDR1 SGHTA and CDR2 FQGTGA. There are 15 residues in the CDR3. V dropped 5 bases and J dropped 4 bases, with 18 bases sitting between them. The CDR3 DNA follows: TGTGCCAGCAGCCCGTCGCCCGCACTATTGTACGAGCAGTACTTC. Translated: CASSPSPALLYEQYF.

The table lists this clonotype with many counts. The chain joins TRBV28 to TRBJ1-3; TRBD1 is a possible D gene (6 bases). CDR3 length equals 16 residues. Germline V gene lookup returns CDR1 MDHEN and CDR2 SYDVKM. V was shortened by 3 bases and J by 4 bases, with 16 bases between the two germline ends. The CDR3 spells CASSLGWGASGNTIYF. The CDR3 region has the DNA TGTGCCAGCAGTTTGGGGTGGGGGGCCTCAGGAAACACCATATATTTT. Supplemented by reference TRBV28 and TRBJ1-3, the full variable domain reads DVKVTQSSRYLVKRTGEKVFLECVQDMDHENMFWYRQDPGLGLRLIYFSYDVKMKEKGDIPEGYSVSREKKERFSLILESASTNQTSMYLCASSLGWGASGNTIYFGEGSWLTVV.

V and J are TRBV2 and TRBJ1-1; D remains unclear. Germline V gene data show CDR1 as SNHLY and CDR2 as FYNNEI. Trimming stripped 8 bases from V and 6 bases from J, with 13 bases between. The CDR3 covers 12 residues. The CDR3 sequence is CASSGDFAEAFF. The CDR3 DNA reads TGTGCCAGCTCAGGAGATTTTGCTGAAGCTTTCTTT.

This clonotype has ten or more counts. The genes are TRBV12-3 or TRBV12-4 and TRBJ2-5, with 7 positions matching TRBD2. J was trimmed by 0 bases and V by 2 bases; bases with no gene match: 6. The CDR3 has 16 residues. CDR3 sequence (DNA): TGTGCCAGCAGTTTAACTACCGGGGGGAACCAAGAGACCCAGTACTTC. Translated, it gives CASSLTTGGNQETQYF.

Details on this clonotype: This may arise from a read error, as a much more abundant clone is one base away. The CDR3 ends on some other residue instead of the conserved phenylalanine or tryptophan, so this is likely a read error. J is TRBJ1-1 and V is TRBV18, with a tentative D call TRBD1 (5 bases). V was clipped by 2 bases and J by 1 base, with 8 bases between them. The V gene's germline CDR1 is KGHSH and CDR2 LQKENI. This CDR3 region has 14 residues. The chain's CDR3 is CASSPLGENTEAFV. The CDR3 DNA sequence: TGTGCCAGCTCACCATTAGGGGAGAACACTGAAGCTTTCGTT.

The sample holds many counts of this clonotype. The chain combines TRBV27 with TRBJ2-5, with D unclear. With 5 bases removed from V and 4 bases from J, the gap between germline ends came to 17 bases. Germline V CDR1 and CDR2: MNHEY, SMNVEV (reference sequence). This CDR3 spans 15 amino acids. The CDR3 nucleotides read TGTGCCAGCAGTATGTGGCACCAGGATATAGAGACCCAGTACTTC. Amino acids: CASSMWHQDIETQYF.

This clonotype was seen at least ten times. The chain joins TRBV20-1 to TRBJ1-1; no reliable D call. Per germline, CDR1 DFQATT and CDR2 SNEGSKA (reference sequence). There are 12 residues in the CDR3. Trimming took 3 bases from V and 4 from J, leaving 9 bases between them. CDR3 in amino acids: CSARARSTEAFF. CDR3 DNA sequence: TGCAGTGCTAGGGCTAGGAGCACTGAAGCTTTCTTT.

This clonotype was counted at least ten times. CDR3 sequence reads: CASSLAAGQLNTEAFF. In DNA, the CDR3 is TGCGCCAGCAGCTTGGCCGCGGGACAGCTGAACACTGAAGCTTTCTTT. The chain uses TRBV5-1 and TRBJ1-1; 7 bases are a match to TRBD1. The trim removed 0 bases at V and 0 bases at J, leaving 5 bases unmatched. The germline gives CDR1 SGHRS, CDR2 YFSETQ. This CDR3 comprises 16 residues.

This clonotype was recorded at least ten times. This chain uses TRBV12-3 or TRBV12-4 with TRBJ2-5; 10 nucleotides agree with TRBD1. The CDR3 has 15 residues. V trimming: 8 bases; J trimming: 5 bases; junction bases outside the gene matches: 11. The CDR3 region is CASEAPGTGAETQYF. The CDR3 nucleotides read TGTGCCAGCGAAGCCCCCGGGACAGGGGCCGAGACCCAGTACTTC.

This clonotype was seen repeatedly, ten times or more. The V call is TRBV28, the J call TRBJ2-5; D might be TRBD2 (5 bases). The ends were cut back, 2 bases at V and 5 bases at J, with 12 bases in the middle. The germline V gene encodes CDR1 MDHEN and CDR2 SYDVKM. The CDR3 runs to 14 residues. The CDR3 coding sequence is TGTGCCAGCAGTTTACACGGTGGGGAGGAGACCCAGTACTTC. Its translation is CASSLHGGEETQYF.

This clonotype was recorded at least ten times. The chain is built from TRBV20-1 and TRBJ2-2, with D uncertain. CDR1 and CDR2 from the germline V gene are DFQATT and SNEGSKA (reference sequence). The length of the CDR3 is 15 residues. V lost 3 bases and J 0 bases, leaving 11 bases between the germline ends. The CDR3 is CSARRLISNTGELFF. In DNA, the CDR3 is TGCAGTGCTAGGAGACTTATATCGAACACCGGGGAGCTGTTTTTT.

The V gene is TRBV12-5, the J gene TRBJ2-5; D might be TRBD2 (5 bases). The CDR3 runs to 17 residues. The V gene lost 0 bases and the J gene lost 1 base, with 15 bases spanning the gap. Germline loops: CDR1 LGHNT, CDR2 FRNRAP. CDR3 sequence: CASGLVFEGTTQETQYF. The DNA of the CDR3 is TGTGCTAGTGGTTTGGTATTTGAGGGTACGACCCAAGAGACCCAGTACTTC.

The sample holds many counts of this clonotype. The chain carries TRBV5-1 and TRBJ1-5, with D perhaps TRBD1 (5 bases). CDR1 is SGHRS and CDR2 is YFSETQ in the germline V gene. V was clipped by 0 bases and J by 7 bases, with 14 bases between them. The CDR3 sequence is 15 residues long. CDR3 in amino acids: CASSLDGGRTQPQHF. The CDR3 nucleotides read TGCGCCAGCAGCTTGGATGGGGGACGGACCCAGCCCCAGCATTTT.